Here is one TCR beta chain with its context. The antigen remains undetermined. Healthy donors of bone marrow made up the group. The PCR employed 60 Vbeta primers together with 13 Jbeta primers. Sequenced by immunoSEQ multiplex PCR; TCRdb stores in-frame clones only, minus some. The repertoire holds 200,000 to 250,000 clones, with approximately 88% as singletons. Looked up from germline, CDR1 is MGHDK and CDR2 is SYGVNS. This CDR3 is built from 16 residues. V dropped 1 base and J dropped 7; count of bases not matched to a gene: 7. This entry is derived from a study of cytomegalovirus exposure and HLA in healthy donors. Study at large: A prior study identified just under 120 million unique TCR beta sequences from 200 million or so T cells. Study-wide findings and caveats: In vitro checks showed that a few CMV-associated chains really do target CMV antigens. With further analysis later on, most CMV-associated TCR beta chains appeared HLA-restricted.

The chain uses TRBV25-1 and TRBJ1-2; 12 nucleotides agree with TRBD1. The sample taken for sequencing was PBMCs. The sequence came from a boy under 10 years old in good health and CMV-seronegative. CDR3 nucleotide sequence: TGTGCCAGCAGTGAATGGAGGGGACAGGGGGCAGGTGGCTACACCTTC. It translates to CASSEWRGQGAGGYTF.